The clone carrying this T cell receptor beta chain was seen once. Sequenced by immunoSEQ multiplex PCR; TCRdb stores in-frame clones only, minus some. This table holds about 25,000 clones, 65% to 80% found once. Time point noted: cycle 4 day 1 (C4D1), after 6 weeks of nivolumab. Every patient was affected by relapse after autologous stem cell transplantation, while exposure to brentuximab vedotin was not uniform. The data are from a study of PD-1 blockade in classical Hodgkin lymphoma. The CDR3 is 16 amino acids. Germline assignment: CDR1 SGHDT and CDR2 YYEEEE. V gave up 1 base and J gave up 2 bases; unmatched junction bases: 7.

This specimen was peripheral blood mononuclear cells (PBMCs), taken before the fourth cycle of nivolumab. The receptor was derived from a human donor with classical Hodgkin lymphoma. The gene calls are TRBV5-6 and TRBJ2-5; the match to TRBD2 covers 8 bases. This chain's CDR3 is CASSLYPGGAQETQYF. The CDR3, as DNA: TGTGCCAGCAGCTTGTATCCCGGGGGGGCACAAGAGACCCAGTACTTC.